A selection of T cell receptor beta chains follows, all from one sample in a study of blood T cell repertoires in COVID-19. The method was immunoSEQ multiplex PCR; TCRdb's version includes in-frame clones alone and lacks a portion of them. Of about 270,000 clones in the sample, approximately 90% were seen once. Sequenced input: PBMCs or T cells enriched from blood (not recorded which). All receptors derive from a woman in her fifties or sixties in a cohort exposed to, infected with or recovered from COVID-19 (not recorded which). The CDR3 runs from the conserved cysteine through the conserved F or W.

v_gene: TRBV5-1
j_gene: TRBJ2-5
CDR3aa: CASSFIAGGPQETQYF

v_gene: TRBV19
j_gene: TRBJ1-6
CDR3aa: CASSILDRANSPLHF

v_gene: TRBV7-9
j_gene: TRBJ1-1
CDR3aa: CASSLGQGGPRGAEAFF

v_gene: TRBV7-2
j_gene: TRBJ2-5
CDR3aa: CASSPRQGSYETQYF

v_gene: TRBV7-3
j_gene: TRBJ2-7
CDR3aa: CASSQTGTSGIYEQYF

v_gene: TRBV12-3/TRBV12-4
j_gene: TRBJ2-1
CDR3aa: CASSLAGVEQFF

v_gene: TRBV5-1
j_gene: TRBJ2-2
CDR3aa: CASGLAGVPRELFF

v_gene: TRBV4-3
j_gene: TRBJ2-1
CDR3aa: CASSQEGSGTYNEQFF

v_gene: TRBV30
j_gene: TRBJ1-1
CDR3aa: CASQRAGKNTEAFF

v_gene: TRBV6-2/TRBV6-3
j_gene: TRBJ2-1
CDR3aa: CASSYAGQKSYNEQFF

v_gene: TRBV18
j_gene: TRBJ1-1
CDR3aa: CASSPELLRTESGREENTEAFF

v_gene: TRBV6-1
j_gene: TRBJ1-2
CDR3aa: CASSELGQVDGYTF

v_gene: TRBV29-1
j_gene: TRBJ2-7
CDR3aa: CSGQGTYEQYF

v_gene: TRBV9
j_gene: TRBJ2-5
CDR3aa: CASSVSTSGSGRETQYF

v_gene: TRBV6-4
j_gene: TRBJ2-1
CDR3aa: CASSDGTSGNNEQFF

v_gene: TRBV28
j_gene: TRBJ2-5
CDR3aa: CASSLWDSWVETQYF

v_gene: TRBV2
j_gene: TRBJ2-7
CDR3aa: CASRLAGEEQYF

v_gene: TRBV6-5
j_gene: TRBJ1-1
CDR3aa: CASSWTGQGITEAFF

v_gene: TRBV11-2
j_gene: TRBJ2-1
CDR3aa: CASSYPGAGAGQFF

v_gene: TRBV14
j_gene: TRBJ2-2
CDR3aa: CASSLRVAGELFF

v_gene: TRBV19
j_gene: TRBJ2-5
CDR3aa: CASSIWAGGEETQYF

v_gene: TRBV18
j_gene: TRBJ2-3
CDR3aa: CASSPPSTDTQYF

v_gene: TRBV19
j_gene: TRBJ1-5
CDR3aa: CASRRDRGGNQPQHF

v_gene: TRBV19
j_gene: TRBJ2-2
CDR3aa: CASRSGGSSTGELFF

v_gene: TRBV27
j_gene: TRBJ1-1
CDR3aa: CASSFVGQGTEAFF

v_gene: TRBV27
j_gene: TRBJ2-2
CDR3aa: CASGEGDPGELFF

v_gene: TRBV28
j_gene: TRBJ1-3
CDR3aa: CASSSRHLSGNTIYF

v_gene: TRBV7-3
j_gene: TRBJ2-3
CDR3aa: CASSLRVGAATDTQYF

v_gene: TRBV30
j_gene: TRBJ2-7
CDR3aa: CAWGLAGGEEQYF

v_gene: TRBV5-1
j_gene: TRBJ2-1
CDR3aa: CASRVASGSYNEQFF

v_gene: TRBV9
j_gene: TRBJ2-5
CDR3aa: CASSLSSAGETQYF

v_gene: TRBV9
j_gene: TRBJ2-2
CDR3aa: CASSLRGTENTGELFF

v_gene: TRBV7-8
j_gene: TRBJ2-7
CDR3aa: CASSRGGRRRYEQYF

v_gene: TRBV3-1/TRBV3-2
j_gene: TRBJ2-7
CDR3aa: CASSQRSGTHEQYF

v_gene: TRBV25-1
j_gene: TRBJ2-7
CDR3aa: CASLPRVCLADYEQYF

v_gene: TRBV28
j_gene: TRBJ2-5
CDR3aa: CASSLAGGQETQYF

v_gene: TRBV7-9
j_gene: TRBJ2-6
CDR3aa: CASSPKSLLVGANVLTF

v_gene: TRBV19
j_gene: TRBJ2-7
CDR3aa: CASSIRTGRNEQYF

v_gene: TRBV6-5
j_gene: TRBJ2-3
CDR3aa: CASGLSGTDTQYF

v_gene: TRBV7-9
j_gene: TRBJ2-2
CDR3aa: CASSYQGEDTGELFF

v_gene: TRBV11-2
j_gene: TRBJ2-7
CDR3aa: CASSLVRQGAKYEQYF

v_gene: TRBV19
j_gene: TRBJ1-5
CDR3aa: CASSADRGRGNQPQHF

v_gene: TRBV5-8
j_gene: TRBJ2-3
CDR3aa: CASSRGAGGGQDTQYF

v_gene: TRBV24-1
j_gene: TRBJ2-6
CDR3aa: CATSDPPGLTHSGANVLTF

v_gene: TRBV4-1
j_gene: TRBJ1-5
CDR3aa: CASSFRVINQPQHF

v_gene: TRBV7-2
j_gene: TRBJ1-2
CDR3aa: CASSISDSPNYGYTF

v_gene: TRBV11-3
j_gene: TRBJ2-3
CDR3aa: CASSRRTSGVTDTQYF

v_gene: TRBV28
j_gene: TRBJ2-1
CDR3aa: CASSLGLAVRYNEQFF

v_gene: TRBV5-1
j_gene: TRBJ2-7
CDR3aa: CASSLAREGRYEQYF

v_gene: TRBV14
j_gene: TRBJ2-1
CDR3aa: CASSQEASGYNEQFF

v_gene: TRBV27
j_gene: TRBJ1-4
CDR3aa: CASSLGQGADEKLFF